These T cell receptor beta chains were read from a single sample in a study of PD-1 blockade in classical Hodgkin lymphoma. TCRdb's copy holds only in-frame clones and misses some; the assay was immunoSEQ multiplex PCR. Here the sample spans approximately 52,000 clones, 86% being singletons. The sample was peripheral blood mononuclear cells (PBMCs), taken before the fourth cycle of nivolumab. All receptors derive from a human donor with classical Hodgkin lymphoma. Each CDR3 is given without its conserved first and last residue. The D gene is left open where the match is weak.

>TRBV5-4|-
ASSYNSGESSYNEQF
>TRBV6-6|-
ASSYTVQGIGGYT
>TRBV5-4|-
ASRPEMEETQY
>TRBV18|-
ASSPSRGTDTQY
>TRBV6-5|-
ASRPDRSGNTIY
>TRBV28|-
ASSFGQLETQY
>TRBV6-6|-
ASSHRASGYRPQH
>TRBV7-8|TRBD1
ASSLEDRDIETQY
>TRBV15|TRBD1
ATSRGGQGVVKTQY
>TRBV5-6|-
ASSLQVRQGRAETQY
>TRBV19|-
ASSRPGTFSNYGYT
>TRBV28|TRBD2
ASSVIAGGLWETQY
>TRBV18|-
ASSPLQGFNTIY
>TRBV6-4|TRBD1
ASSARAGTGLNTEAF
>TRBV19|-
ASSTSGGNGANVLT
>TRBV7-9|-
ASSFQTPNYGYT
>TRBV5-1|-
ASSRGGSQGDTQY
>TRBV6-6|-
AASPGETQY
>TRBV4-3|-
ASSQAQGVSTGELF
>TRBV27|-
ASSSTIWAPGNTEAF
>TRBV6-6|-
ASSIRKDGADTQY
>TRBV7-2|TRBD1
ASSFGTGVLNTEAF
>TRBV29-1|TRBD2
SVAGGWTSGSRYEQY
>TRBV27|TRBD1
ASSHKTGIGIQY
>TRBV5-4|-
ASSRSVLETQY
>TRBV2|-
ASFKPQGNKAAF
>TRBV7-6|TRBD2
ASSSNRLAGRIYEQY
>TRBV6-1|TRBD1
ASSPAQGATYEQY
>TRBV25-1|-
ASSIRRGLTYEQY
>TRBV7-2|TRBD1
ASSPGGGQGRSTQY
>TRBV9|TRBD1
ASSVNTGGLGTIY
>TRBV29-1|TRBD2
SVAGGYADTQY
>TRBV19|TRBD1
ASGDRFNQPQH
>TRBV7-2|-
ASSLGGRPGANEKLF
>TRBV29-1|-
SVTRRGGYNEQF
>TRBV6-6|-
ASRGPGELF
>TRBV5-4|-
ASRDLGTAITDTQY
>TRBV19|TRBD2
ASSALAGSTDTQY
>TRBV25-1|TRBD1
ASRGQLNTGELF
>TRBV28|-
ASCREPHEQF
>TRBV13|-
ASSRGQFEKLF
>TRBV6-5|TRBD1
ASSYSTGTGNTIY
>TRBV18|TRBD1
ASSPPGPNRGLGVKLF
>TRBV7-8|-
ASSLNSWNTEAF
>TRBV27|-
ASSALGTDTQY
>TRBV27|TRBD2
ASSLSWSIAGDTGELF
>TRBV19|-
ASSLTANEKLF
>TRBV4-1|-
ASSQVRGTVTEAF
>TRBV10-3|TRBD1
ATGPGTGEQY
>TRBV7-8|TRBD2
ASSLAGQRGPGNEQF
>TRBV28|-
ASSLPSGVSGNTIY
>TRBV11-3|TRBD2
ASSLGLAGDNEQF
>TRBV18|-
ASSPRSLAGGNEKLF
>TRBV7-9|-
ASSWVGDFEKLF
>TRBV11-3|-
ASSLGRRDTDTQY
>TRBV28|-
ASSLSGAANYGYT
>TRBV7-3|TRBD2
ASSLVAGVGDTQY
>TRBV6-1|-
ASREEQGRVEQY